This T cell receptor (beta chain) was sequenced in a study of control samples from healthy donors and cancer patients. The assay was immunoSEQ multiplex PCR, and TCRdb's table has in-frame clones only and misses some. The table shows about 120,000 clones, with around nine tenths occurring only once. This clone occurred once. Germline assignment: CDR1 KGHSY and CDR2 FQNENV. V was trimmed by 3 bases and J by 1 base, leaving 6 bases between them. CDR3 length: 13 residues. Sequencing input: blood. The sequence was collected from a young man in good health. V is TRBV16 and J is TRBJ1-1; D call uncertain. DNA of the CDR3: TGTGCCAGCAGCCACGCCGAGAACACTGAAGCTTTCTTT. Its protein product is CASSHAENTEAFF.